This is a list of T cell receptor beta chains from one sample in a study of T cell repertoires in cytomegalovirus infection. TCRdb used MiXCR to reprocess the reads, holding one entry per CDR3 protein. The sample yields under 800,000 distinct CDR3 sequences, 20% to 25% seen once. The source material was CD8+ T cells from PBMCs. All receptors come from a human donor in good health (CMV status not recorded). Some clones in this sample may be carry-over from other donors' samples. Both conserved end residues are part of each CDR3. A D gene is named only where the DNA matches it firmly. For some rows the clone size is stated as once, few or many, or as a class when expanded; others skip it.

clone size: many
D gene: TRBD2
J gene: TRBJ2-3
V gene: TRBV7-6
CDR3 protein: CASSLGGGGAQDTQYF
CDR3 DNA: TGTGCCAGCAGCTTAGGTGGCGGGGGGGCACAAGATACGCAGTATTTT

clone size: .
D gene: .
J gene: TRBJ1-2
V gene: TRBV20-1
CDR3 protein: CSARVKDRNGYTF
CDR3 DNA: TGCAGTGCTAGAGTGAAGGATAGGAATGGCTACACCTTC

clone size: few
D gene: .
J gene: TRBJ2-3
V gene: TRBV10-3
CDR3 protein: CAISDQASLTDTQYF
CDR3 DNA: TGTGCCATCAGTGACCAGGCTTCACTCACAGATACGCAGTATTTT

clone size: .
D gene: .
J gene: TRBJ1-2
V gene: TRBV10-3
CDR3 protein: CAIKEVRGYTF
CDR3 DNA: TGTGCCATCAAGGAGGTTCGGGGCTACACCTTC

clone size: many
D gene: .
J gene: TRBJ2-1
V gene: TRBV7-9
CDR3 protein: CASSQSSLNEQFF
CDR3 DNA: TGTGCCAGCAGCCAATCTAGCTTAAATGAGCAGTTCTTC

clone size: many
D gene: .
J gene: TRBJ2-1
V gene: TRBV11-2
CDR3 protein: CASSLEVVNEQFF
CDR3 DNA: TGTGCCAGCAGCTTAGAGGTGGTCAATGAGCAGTTCTTC

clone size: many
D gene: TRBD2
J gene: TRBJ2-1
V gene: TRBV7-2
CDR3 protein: CASSLALRSGGADEQFF
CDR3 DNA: TGTGCCAGCAGCTTAGCGCTTCGTAGCGGGGGGGCCGATGAGCAGTTCTTC

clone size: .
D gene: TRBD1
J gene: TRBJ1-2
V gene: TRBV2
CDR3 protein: CASDRGTDGYTF
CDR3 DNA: TGTGCCAGCGACAGGGGGACGGATGGCTACACCTTC

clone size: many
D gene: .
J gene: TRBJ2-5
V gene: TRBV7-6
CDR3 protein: CASSGVPTGDTQYF
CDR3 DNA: TGTGCCAGCAGCGGCGTACCGACGGGAGATACCCAGTACTTC

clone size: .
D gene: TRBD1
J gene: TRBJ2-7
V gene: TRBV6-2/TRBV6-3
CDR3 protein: CATTGTGNEQYF
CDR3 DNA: TGTGCCACCACCGGGACAGGAAACGAGCAGTACTTC

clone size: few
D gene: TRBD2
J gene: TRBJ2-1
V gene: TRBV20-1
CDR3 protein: CSARDQAGGNEQFF
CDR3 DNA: TGCAGTGCTAGAGATCAAGCGGGGGGGAATGAGCAGTTCTTC

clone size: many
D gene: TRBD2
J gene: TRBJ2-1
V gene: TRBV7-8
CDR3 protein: CASSLARLLAGVNNEQFF
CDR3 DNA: TGTGCCAGCAGCTTAGCAAGGTTACTAGCGGGGGTAAATAATGAGCAGTTCTTC

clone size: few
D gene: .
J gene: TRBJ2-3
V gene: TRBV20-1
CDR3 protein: CSARVLHPGTGTDTQYF
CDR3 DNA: TGCAGTGCTAGAGTTCTACATCCGGGGACCGGCACAGATACGCAGTATTTT

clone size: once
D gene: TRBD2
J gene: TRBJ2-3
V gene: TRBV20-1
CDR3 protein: CSARDPSGDTQYF
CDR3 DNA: TGCAGTGCTAGAGACCCTAGCGGGGATACGCAGTATTTT

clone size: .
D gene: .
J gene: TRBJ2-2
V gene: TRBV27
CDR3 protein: CASSLGTVGELFF
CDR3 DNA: TGTGCCAGCAGTCTCGGGACTGTCGGGGAGCTGTTTTTT

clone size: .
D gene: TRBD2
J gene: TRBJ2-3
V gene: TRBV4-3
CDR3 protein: CASSHSGGSTDTQYF
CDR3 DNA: TGCGCCAGCAGCCACAGCGGGGGAAGCACAGATACGCAGTATTTT

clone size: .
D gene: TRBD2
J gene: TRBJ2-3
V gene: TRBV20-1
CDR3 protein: CSAPGLAGDLTDTQYF
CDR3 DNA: TGCAGTGCTCCGGGACTAGCGGGGGACCTCACAGATACGCAGTATTTT

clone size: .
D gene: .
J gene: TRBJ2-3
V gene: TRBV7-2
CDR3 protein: CASSLASVGTDTQYF
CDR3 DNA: TGTGCCAGCAGCTTAGCTAGCGTTGGCACAGATACGCAGTATTTT

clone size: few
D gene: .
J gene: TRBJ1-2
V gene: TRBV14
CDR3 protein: CASSRTGYGYTF
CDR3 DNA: TGTGCCAGCAGCCGCACTGGATATGGCTACACCTTC

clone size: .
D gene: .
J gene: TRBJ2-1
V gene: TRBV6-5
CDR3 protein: CASSYLGVLPGGHNEQFF
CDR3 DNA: TGTGCCAGCAGTTACTTAGGTGTCCTACCTGGGGGCCACAATGAGCAGTTCTTC

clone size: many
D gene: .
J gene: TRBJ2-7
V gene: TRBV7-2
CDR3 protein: CASSFGGEQYF
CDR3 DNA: TGTGCCAGCAGCTTTGGGGGCGAGCAGTACTTC

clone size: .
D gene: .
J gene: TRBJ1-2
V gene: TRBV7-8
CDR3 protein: CASSLLGTQNYGYTF
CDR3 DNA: TGTGCCAGCAGCTTACTGGGGACCCAGAACTACGGCTACACCTTC

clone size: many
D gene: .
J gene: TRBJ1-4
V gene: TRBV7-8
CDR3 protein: CASSWGLKGEKLFF
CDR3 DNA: TGTGCCAGCAGCTGGGGGTTGAAGGGTGAAAAACTGTTTTTT

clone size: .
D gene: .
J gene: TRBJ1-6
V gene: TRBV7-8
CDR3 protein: CASSPGNSHLHF
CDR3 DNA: TGTGCCAGCAGCCCAGGGAATTCACACCTCCACTTT

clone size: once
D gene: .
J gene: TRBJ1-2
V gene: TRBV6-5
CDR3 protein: CASSYSSGLYGYTF
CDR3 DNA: TGTGCCAGCAGTTACTCGTCAGGTCTCTATGGCTACACCTTC

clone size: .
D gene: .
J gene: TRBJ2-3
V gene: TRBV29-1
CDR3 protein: CSVDPGTSTDTQYF
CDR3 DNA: TGCAGCGTTGACCCGGGGACAAGCACAGATACGCAGTATTTT

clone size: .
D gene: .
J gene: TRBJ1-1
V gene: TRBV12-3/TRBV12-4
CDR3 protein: CASSFSARSRGNTEAFF
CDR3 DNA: TGTGCCAGCAGTTTTAGCGCCAGGTCGAGGGGGAACACTGAAGCTTTCTTT

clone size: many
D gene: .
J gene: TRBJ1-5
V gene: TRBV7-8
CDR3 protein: CASSFELSNQPQHF
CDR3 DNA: TGTGCCAGCAGCTTTGAACTTAGCAATCAGCCCCAGCATTTT

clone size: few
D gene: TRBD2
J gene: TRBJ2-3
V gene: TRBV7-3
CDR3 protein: CASSLASGSTDTQYF
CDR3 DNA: TGTGCCAGCAGCTTGGCTAGCGGGAGCACAGATACGCAGTATTTT

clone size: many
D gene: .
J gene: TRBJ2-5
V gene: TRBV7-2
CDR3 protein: CASSFEGNLQETQYF
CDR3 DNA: TGTGCCAGCAGCTTCGAGGGGAACCTACAAGAGACCCAGTACTTC

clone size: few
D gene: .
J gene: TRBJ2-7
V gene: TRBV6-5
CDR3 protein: CASSYSTSLYEQYF
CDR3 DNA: TGTGCCAGCAGTTACTCAACATCCCTCTACGAGCAGTACTTC

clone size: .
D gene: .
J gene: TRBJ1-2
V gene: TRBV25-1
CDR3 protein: CASSSVELGNYGYTF
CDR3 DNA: TGTGCCAGCAGTTCCGTGGAATTGGGAAACTATGGCTACACCTTC

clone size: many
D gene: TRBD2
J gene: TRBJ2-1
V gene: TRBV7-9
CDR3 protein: CASSQRVAGAYNEQFF
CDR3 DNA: TGTGCCAGCAGCCAAAGGGTAGCGGGGGCCTACAATGAGCAGTTCTTC

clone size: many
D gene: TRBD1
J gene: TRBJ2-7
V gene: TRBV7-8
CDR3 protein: CASSSGQGGEQYF
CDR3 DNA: TGTGCCAGCAGCTCGGGACAGGGAGGCGAGCAGTACTTC

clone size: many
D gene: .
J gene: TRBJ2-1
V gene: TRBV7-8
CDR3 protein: CASSFQYPGYKHNEQFF
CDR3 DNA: TGTGCCAGCAGCTTTCAGTACCCGGGATACAAACACAATGAGCAGTTCTTC

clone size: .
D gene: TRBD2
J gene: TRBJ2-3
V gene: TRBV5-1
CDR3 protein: CASSPRRLAGGDTQYF
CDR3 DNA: TGCGCCAGCAGTCCCAGGAGACTAGCGGGGGGAGATACGCAGTATTTT

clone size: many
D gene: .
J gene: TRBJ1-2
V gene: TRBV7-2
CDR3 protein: CASSLWGDYGYTF
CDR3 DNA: TGTGCCAGCAGCTTATGGGGGGACTATGGCTACACCTTC

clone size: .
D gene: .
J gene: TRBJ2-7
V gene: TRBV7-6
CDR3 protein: CASSPRTDWESVYEQYF
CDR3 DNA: TGTGCCAGCAGCCCCCGGACAGATTGGGAGTCGGTCTACGAGCAGTACTTC

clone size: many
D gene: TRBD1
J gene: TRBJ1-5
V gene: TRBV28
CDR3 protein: CASRSTGYHSNQPQHF
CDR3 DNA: TGTGCCAGCAGGTCGACAGGGTACCATAGCAATCAGCCCCAGCATTTT

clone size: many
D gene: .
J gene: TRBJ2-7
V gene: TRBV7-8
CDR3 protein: CASSSPRGTYEQYF
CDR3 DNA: TGTGCCAGCAGCTCACCCCGGGGGACCTACGAGCAGTACTTC

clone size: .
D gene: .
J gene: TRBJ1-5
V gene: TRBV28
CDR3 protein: CTSSLSPYQPQHF
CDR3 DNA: TGTACCAGCAGTTTATCCCCATATCAGCCCCAGCATTTT

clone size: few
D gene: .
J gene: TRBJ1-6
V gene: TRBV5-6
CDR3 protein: CASGSDSYNSPLHF
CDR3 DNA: TGTGCCAGCGGTTCTGACAGCTATAATTCACCCCTCCACTTT

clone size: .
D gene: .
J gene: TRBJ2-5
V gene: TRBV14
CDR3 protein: CASSHDGETQYF
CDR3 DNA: TGTGCCAGCAGCCATGATGGGGAGACCCAGTACTTC

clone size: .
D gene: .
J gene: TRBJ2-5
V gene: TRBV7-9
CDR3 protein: CASSLKGFEETQYF
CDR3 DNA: TGTGCCAGCAGCTTAAAGGGTTTTGAAGAGACCCAGTACTTC

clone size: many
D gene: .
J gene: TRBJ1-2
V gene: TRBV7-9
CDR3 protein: CASSPPAPRGGYTF
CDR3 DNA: TGTGCCAGCAGCCCTCCCGCCCCCAGGGGTGGCTACACCTTC

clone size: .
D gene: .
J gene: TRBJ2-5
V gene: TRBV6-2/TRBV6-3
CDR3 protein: CASTPQGETQYF
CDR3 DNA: TGTGCCAGCACCCCACAAGGGGAGACCCAGTACTTC

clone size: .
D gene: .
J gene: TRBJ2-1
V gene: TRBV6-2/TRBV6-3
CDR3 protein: CASSYSVEEYHNEQFF
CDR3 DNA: TGTGCCAGCAGTTACTCCGTAGAGGAGTACCACAATGAGCAGTTCTTC

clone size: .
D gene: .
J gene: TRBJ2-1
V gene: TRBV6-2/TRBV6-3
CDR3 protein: CASSTSGEQFF
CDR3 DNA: TGTGCCAGCAGCACCAGTGGTGAGCAGTTCTTC